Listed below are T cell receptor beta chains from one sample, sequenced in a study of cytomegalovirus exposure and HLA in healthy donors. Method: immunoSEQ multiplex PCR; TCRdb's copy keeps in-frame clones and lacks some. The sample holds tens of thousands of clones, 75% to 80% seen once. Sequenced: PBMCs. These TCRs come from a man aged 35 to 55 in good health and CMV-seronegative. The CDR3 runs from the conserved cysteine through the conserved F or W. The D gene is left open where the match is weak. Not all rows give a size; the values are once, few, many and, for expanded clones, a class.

DNA: TGTGCCAGCAGTCCATCGGTATCCCCCCAGCATTTT
CDR3: CASSPSVSPQHF
D: -
J: TRBJ1-5
V: TRBV2
size: -

DNA: TGTGCCAGCAGCCAAGATCGAGGGCGGGCGAACACCGGGGAGCTGTTTTTT
CDR3: CASSQDRGRANTGELFF
D: -
J: TRBJ2-2
V: TRBV4-2
size: -

DNA: TGCAGCGTTATCGGGTGGGAGCAAGAGACCCAGTACTTC
CDR3: CSVIGWEQETQYF
D: -
J: TRBJ2-5
V: TRBV29-1
size: -

DNA: TGCAGCGTTGGGGATCAAGGGGACATTCAGTACTTC
CDR3: CSVGDQGDIQYF
D: -
J: TRBJ2-4
V: TRBV29-1
size: once

DNA: TGCGCCAGCAGCCAGACCGGACGGGGTTCCTATGGCTACACCTTC
CDR3: CASSQTGRGSYGYTF
D: -
J: TRBJ1-2
V: TRBV5-1
size: -

DNA: TGTGCCAGCAGTCCATACAGGGGTGTGGACACTGAAGCTTTCTTT
CDR3: CASSPYRGVDTEAFF
D: TRBD1
J: TRBJ1-1
V: TRBV27
size: -

DNA: TGTGCCAGCAGCGACAGGATGAACACTGAAGCTTTCTTT
CDR3: CASSDRMNTEAFF
D: -
J: TRBJ1-1
V: TRBV5-4
size: -

DNA: TGCAGCGTAGCCACAGGGGGCTCCGCTGAAGCTTTCTTT
CDR3: CSVATGGSAEAFF
D: TRBD1
J: TRBJ1-1
V: TRBV29-1
size: -

DNA: TGTGCCAGCAGTGCTCCTGAGGGCGTTTCGGGTGGCTACACCTTC
CDR3: CASSAPEGVSGGYTF
D: -
J: TRBJ1-2
V: TRBV2
size: -

DNA: TGCAGCGTTGTTCCTAGCGGGAGAAATGAGCAGTTCTTC
CDR3: CSVVPSGRNEQFF
D: TRBD2
J: TRBJ2-1
V: TRBV29-1
size: -

DNA: TGTGCCAGTAGTATAGCGGGAGTACCCGATACGCAGTATTTT
CDR3: CASSIAGVPDTQYF
D: -
J: TRBJ2-3
V: TRBV19
size: -

DNA: TGTGCCTGGACGATCCAGGGTATAGACACTGAAGCTTTCTTT
CDR3: CAWTIQGIDTEAFF
D: -
J: TRBJ1-1
V: TRBV30
size: -

DNA: TGTGCCAGCAGTGACTCACTCCTGAGATTCACAGGGCACTCTGATTATAATTCACCCCTCCACTTT
CDR3: CASSDSLLRFTGHSDYNSPLHF
D: -
J: TRBJ1-6
V: TRBV6-4
size: -

DNA: TGTGCCAGCAGTTTGGGGAGGGACACAGATACGCAGTATTTT
CDR3: CASSLGRDTDTQYF
D: TRBD2
J: TRBJ2-3
V: TRBV28
size: -

DNA: TGTGCCAGCAGTTTACTTGCGGGAGGGAGGAATGAGCAGTTCTTC
CDR3: CASSLLAGGRNEQFF
D: TRBD2
J: TRBJ2-1
V: TRBV27
size: once

DNA: TGTGCCAGCAGCGTAGGTAGCGGGAGCTCCTACAATGAGCAGTTCTTC
CDR3: CASSVGSGSSYNEQFF
D: TRBD2
J: TRBJ2-1
V: TRBV9
size: -

DNA: TGTGCCAGCAGCTTAGGGCAGGGGCCCTCCTACGAGCAGTACTTC
CDR3: CASSLGQGPSYEQYF
D: -
J: TRBJ2-7
V: TRBV7-9
size: few

DNA: TGTGCCAGCAGCCAAGCGGGACAGGGTAGTGGCACTGAAGCTTTCTTT
CDR3: CASSQAGQGSGTEAFF
D: TRBD1
J: TRBJ1-1
V: TRBV14
size: -

DNA: TGTGCCTGGTCCCTTGTTCCCGGAAACACCATATATTTT
CDR3: CAWSLVPGNTIYF
D: -
J: TRBJ1-3
V: TRBV30
size: -

DNA: TGTGCCAGCAGCTTACAGGGAAGGTACAATGAGCAGTTCTTC
CDR3: CASSLQGRYNEQFF
D: -
J: TRBJ2-1
V: TRBV13
size: -

DNA: TGTGCCAGCAGTTTAACAGGGGACCCCTACAATGAGCAGTTCTTC
CDR3: CASSLTGDPYNEQFF
D: TRBD1
J: TRBJ2-1
V: TRBV27
size: once

DNA: TGTGCCAGCAGCGACCCGAGGGGGGGGACTAGCGGGCTGGCAGATACGCAGTATTTT
CDR3: CASSDPRGGTSGLADTQYF
D: TRBD2
J: TRBJ2-3
V: TRBV9
size: -

DNA: TGCGCCAGCAGCCAAGGCTTTCAGGGGGTCACAGATACGCAGTATTTT
CDR3: CASSQGFQGVTDTQYF
D: TRBD1
J: TRBJ2-3
V: TRBV4-1
size: -

DNA: TGTGCCAGCAGTCAAGGGGGCTGGGCCGAAAAACTGTTTTTT
CDR3: CASSQGGWAEKLFF
D: TRBD1
J: TRBJ1-4
V: TRBV6-5
size: few

DNA: TGTGCCAGCTATACTTTAACTGCCGGGGAGCTGTTTTTT
CDR3: CASYTLTAGELFF
D: -
J: TRBJ2-2
V: TRBV28
size: -

DNA: TGTGCCAGCAGCTTGCTTGGCTTCAATGAGCAGTTCTTC
CDR3: CASSLLGFNEQFF
D: -
J: TRBJ2-1
V: TRBV5-4
size: few

DNA: TGTGCCAGCAGCCCAGAAGGGGGTGGCTACGCTGCTAACTATGGCTACACCTTC
CDR3: CASSPEGGGYAANYGYTF
D: -
J: TRBJ1-2
V: TRBV7-9
size: -

DNA: TGCGCCAGCAGAGGACTAGCGGGGGAGCAGTTCTTC
CDR3: CASRGLAGEQFF
D: TRBD2
J: TRBJ2-1
V: TRBV4-3
size: -

DNA: TGTGCCAGCAAGGGGCTCCAAAACACCGGGGAGCTGTTTTTT
CDR3: CASKGLQNTGELFF
D: -
J: TRBJ2-2
V: TRBV28
size: few

DNA: TGTGCCAGCAGTTTAACCAGGGGGCTTTTTGGCTACACCTTC
CDR3: CASSLTRGLFGYTF
D: TRBD1
J: TRBJ1-2
V: TRBV28
size: -

DNA: TGTGCCAGCAGTGATTCCCAAGCGGGAGGGAGGGATGAGCAGTTCTTC
CDR3: CASSDSQAGGRDEQFF
D: TRBD2
J: TRBJ2-1
V: TRBV2
size: -

DNA: TGCGCCAGCAGCTTGGCCGGCGGTCCTACGAAGACCCAGTACTTC
CDR3: CASSLAGGPTKTQYF
D: -
J: TRBJ2-5
V: TRBV5-1
size: -

DNA: TGCGCCAGCAGCGCCGTGGTGGGGCAGGTGAACACCGGGGAGCTGTTTTTT
CDR3: CASSAVVGQVNTGELFF
D: -
J: TRBJ2-2
V: TRBV5-1
size: -